Listed here are 6 T cell receptor beta chains from one sample, sequenced in a study of identifying expanded T cells in peripheral blood. Assay: immunoSEQ multiplex PCR; the TCRdb copy retains only in-frame clones and omits some. This table has about 80,000 clones, about 90% appearing once. The sequencing sample was made of blood. The receptors come from a person aged 18 to 75 in good health.

V gene TRBV9 combines with J gene TRBJ2-7, with 12 nucleotides matching TRBD2. Germline trimming cut 3 bases from V and 12 bases from J; bases unmatched to any gene: 10. Germline lookup yields CDR1 SGDLS and CDR2 YYNGEE. CDR3 length: 14 amino acids. The CDR3 protein is CASSERLAGVGMYF. The DNA of the CDR3 is TGTGCCAGCAGCGAGCGACTAGCGGGGGTCGGTATGTACTTC.

This clone was found a few times. V and J are TRBV2 and TRBJ2-7; D remains unclear. The CDR3 contains 13 residues. The germline gives CDR1 SNHLY, CDR2 FYNNEI. V dropped 6 bases and J dropped 1 base, with 10 bases sitting between them. Here the CDR3 DNA reads TGTGCCAGCAGGGAGCTACCGTCCTACGAGCAGTACTTC. It specifies CASRELPSYEQYF.

This chain links TRBV6-5 with TRBJ2-1; unclear D gene. Trimming stripped 5 bases from V and 0 bases from J, with 11 bases between. From germline, CDR1 is MNHEY and CDR2 SVGAGI. The CDR3 covers 15 residues. DNA of the CDR3: TGTGCCAGCAGTCCCGACTGGGGCTCCTACAATGAGCAGTTCTTC. This gives the protein CASSPDWGSYNEQFF.

The chain has TRBV30 and TRBJ1-2; 7 nucleotides agree with TRBD1. The CDR3 is made up of 12 amino acids. The V gene end was trimmed by 5 bases and the J gene end by 7 bases; junction bases not matched to a gene: 7. Germline V CDR1 and CDR2: GTSNPN, SVGIG (reference sequence). CDR3: CAWPGQICGYTF. CDR3 sequence (DNA): TGTGCCTGGCCGGGACAGATTTGTGGCTACACCTTC. Together with reference TRBV30 and TRBJ1-2, the CDR3 gives the full variable domain: SQTIHQWPATLVQPVGSPLSLECTVEGTSNPNLYWYRQAAGRGLQLLFYSVGIGQISSEVPQNLSASRPQDRQFILSSKKLLLSDSGFYLCAWPGQICGYTFGSGTRLTVV.

In DNA form, the CDR3 reads TGTGCCAGCAGCTCCCGAGGGGACAGTGAAGCTTTCTTT. Amino acids: CASSSRGDSEAFF. The chain has TRBV7-3 and TRBJ1-1, with 7 bases matching TRBD1. From germline, CDR1 is SGHTA and CDR2 FQGTGA. CDR3 size: 13 residues. The V gene end was trimmed by 4 bases and the J gene end by 7 bases; junction bases not matched to a gene: 6.

This clone was picked up one time. This chain joins TRBV14 and TRBJ1-6; 7 bases match TRBD1. The CDR3 spans 16 residues. V trimming: 4 bases; J trimming: 2 bases; junction bases outside the gene matches: 5. The germline gives CDR1 SGHDN, CDR2 FVKESK. The CDR3 DNA sequence: TGTGCCAGCAGCCCCACAGGGGCTCCCTATAATTCACCCCTCCACTTT. It is translated as CASSPTGAPYNSPLHF.